Listed here is a single T cell receptor (beta chain). The entry originates in a study of cytomegalovirus exposure and HLA in healthy donors. Germline V lookup: CDR1 SGHNT, CDR2 YYREEE (reference sequence). The CDR3 is made up of 15 amino acids. The PCR was carried out with 60 Vbeta primers and 13 Jbeta primers. TCRdb keeps only in-frame clones here, not all; method: immunoSEQ multiplex PCR. Among under 250,000 clones listed, over 65% were seen once. The clonotype originates from a woman aged 30 to 39 in good health and CMV-seronegative. The chain has TRBV5-4 and TRBJ2-5; 11 bases are shared with TRBD2. The J call may be in error: the DNA end matches TRBJ2-7 better. Sequencing was done on a sample of PBMCs. DNA of the CDR3: TGTGCCAGCAGCTTTACTAGCGGGAGCTCCTACGAGCAGTACTTC. Its protein is CASSFTSGSSYEQYF.